The clone carrying this TCR beta chain was seen a few times. What it recognizes is unknown. The source of the sample is a study of response to subunit inactivated influenza vaccine. MiXCR was run by TCRdb on the RT-PCR reads, yielding one entry per CDR3 protein. Of some 520,000 distinct CDR3 sequences listed, approximately 15% are singletons. General study results and limits: Authors suggested few new T cells are recruited by each seasonal influenza vaccination.

CDR1 and CDR2 from the germline V gene are MNHEY and SMNVEV (reference sequence). The CDR3 spans 15 residues. Losses at the gene ends were 5 bases for V and 2 bases for J; bases not matched to a gene: 7. This clonotype was obtained from a man aged 50-75 years who received an inactivated influenza vaccine. Sample: CD4+ T cells sorted from PBMCs, taken roughly 24 months after vaccination. The chain carries TRBV27 and TRBJ2-3, with TRBD2 identical over 7 bases. For the CDR3, the DNA is TGTGCCAGCAGTATACTAGCGACCTTCACAGATACGCAGTATTTT. This sequence encodes CASSILATFTDTQYF.